The 18 T cell receptor beta chains reported below all come from one sample, sequenced in a study of T cell responses to AZD1222 COVID-19 vaccine. Using immunoSEQ multiplex PCR, the repertoire was profiled, and TCRdb retains in-frame clones only, with some absent. The sample carries 100,000 or so clones, about 89% recorded once. The sample here was peripheral blood, taken on day 0 of AZD1222 vaccination. The receptors were sampled from an adult in good health.

The V and J genes are TRBV7-9 and TRBJ1-4; D is ambiguous. Trimming removed 5 bases from V and 8 bases from J, with 18 bases in between. This CDR3 has 15 residues. Germline V gene sequence: CDR1 SEHNR, CDR2 FQNEAQ (reference sequence). CDR3 sequence: CASSASEALGEKLFF. The CDR3 coding sequence is TGTGCCAGCAGCGCCAGTGAGGCCCTGGGGGAAAAACTGTTTTTT.

This clone was counted between two and nine times. CDR3 residues: CAWSVRSGGLSNQPQHF. CDR3 in DNA: TGTGCCTGGAGTGTAAGGTCAGGGGGCTTGAGCAATCAGCCCCAGCATTTT. The chain couples TRBV30 to TRBJ1-5; 8 bases agree with TRBD1. With 0 bases clipped from V and 1 base from J, the junction kept 8 bases outside the gene matches. The CDR3 runs 17 residues. Germline V gives CDR1 GTSNPN, CDR2 SVGIG (reference sequence).

The V gene is TRBV3-1 (or the pseudogene TRBV3-2), the J gene TRBJ1-1; the D is unclear. The germline V gene has CDR1 LGHDT and CDR2 YNNKEL (reference sequence). This CDR3 is built from 12 residues. Trimming took 1 base from V and 10 from J, leaving 10 bases between them. CDR3 sequence reads: CASSQVSRGAFF. The CDR3 bases are TGTGCCAGCAGCCAAGTTTCCCGGGGAGCTTTCTTT.

V and J are TRBV19 and TRBJ2-6; no clear D gene. Per the germline V gene, CDR1 is LNHDA and CDR2 is SQIVND (reference sequence). The CDR3 totals 18 residues. Trimming took 5 bases from V and 1 from J, leaving 18 bases between them. The CDR3 is CASSGLIPSSSGANVLTF. CDR3 coding DNA: TGTGCCAGTAGTGGGCTTATCCCCTCCTCGTCTGGGGCCAACGTCCTGACTTTC.

The chain joins TRBV30 to TRBJ1-2; TRBD1 is a possible D gene (5 bases). CDR1 and CDR2 (germline): GTSNPN, SVGIG (reference sequence). This CDR3 has 13 amino acids. V gave up 0 bases and J gave up 8 bases, with 13 bases separating them. CDR3 sequence reads: CAWSVRRGGGYTF. The CDR3 DNA is TGTGCCTGGAGTGTGAGGAGGGGCGGCGGCTACACCTTC. Variable domain in full (rest from reference TRBV30 and TRBJ1-2): SQTIHQWPATLVQPVGSPLSLECTVEGTSNPNLYWYRQAAGRGLQLLFYSVGIGQISSEVPQNLSASRPQDRQFILSSKKLLLSDSGFYLCAWSVRRGGGYTFGSGTRLTVV.

This clone was recorded only once. V is TRBV6-2 or TRBV6-3 and J is TRBJ2-1; 8 nucleotides line up with TRBD2. J gave up 7 bases and V 5 bases, and 7 bases lay outside the gene matches. Germline assignment: CDR1 MNHEY and CDR2 SVGEGT. CDR3 length equals 14 residues. The CDR3 DNA reads TGTGCCAGCAGTCGCCGAGCGGGAGCGAATGAGCAGTTCTTC. Its protein product is CASSRRAGANEQFF.

The chain recombines TRBV6-5 with TRBJ2-3; 9 nucleotides match TRBD1. The CDR3 extends over 16 amino acids. The V gene end was trimmed by 0 bases and the J gene end by 4 bases; junction bases not matched to a gene: 5. The germline V gene has CDR1 MNHEY and CDR2 SVGAGI. The chain's CDR3 is CASSYSGTGYADTQYF. The CDR3 DNA follows: TGTGCCAGCAGTTACTCAGGGACAGGGTATGCAGATACGCAGTATTTT.

The chain couples TRBV28 to TRBJ2-7, with D possibly TRBD1 on 5 matching bases. CDR1 is MDHEN and CDR2 is SYDVKM in the germline V gene. CDR3 length: 12 residues. Trimming removed 5 bases from V and 8 bases from J, with 13 bases in between. The CDR3 sequence is CASSMEQEKQYF. The CDR3 region has the DNA TGTGCCAGCAGTATGGAACAGGAGAAGCAGTACTTC.

The chain links TRBV10-2 to TRBJ1-2; 7 bases map to TRBD1. CDR1 WSHSY and CDR2 SAAADI come from the germline V gene. The CDR3 covers 13 residues. V lost 9 bases to trimming and J lost 4 bases; unmatched junction nucleotides: 8. In DNA form, the CDR3 reads TGCGCCAGTCACGGGGGACAGCTCTATGGCTACACCTTC. Its protein is CASHGGQLYGYTF.

The rearrangement links TRBV6-5 to TRBJ2-5; TRBD2 matches at 7 bases. V trimming: 6 bases; J trimming: 5 bases; junction bases outside the gene matches: 6. The CDR3 runs to 13 residues. CDR1 and CDR2 (germline): MNHEY, SVGAGI. CDR3 in DNA: TGTGCCAGCAGCTCACACGGGGGGGAGACCCAGTACTTC. The encoded protein is CASSSHGGETQYF.

The rearrangement links TRBV7-2 to TRBJ1-6; D not certain. V was cut by 0 bases and J by 0 bases, with 9 bases left in between. Germline V gene lookup returns CDR1 SGHTA and CDR2 FQGNSA. The CDR3 spans 17 residues. CDR3 sequence reads: CASSLAPLSSYNSPLHF. As DNA, the CDR3 is TGTGCCAGCAGCTTAGCGCCTTTGAGCTCCTATAATTCACCCCTCCACTTT. The variable domain in full, completed from reference TRBV7-2 and TRBJ1-6, reads GAGVSQSPSNKVTEKGKDVELRCDPISGHTALYWYRQSLGQGLEFLIYFQGNSAPDKSGLPSDRFSAERTGGSVSTLTIQRTQQEDSAVYLCASSLAPLSSYNSPLHFGNGTRLTVT.

The V call is TRBV3-1 (or the pseudogene TRBV3-2), the J call TRBJ1-2, with D perhaps TRBD1 (5 bases). Germline V gene sequence: CDR1 LGHDT, CDR2 YNNKEL (reference sequence). The germline V and J ends were trimmed by 1 base and 4 bases, with 16 bases remaining between them. This CDR3 region has 16 residues. CDR3 amino acids: CASSQGLAQGSYGYTF. In nucleotides, the CDR3 is TGTGCCAGCAGCCAAGGGCTTGCCCAGGGTAGCTATGGCTACACCTTC.

The chain has TRBV19 and TRBJ1-1; D remains ambiguous. Trimming took 5 bases from V and 0 from J, leaving 13 bases between them. Germline CDR1 and CDR2: LNHDA and SQIVND (reference sequence). The CDR3 spans 15 residues. This chain's CDR3 is CASSLGRNMNTEAFF. In nucleotides, the CDR3 is TGTGCCAGTAGTCTCGGACGGAACATGAACACTGAAGCTTTCTTT.

This CDR3 reads CASSRNIYGYTF. The CDR3 DNA sequence: TGTGCCAGTAGTCGCAACATCTATGGCTACACCTTC. The genes are TRBV19 and TRBJ1-2; D is unresolved. Germline CDR1 is LNHDA and CDR2 is SQIVND (reference sequence). Deletions cut 5 bases from V and 4 bases from J, with 8 bases between. The CDR3 runs 12 residues.

The chain employs TRBV6-2 or TRBV6-3 and TRBJ2-7, with D possibly matching TRBD1 (6 bases). The V gene lost 2 bases and the J gene lost 1 base, with 15 bases spanning the gap. Germline values: CDR1 MNHEY, CDR2 SVGEGT. The length of the CDR3 is 16 residues. In nucleotides, the CDR3 is TGTGCCAGCAGTTACGGGCCCAGGGGAAATTCCTACGAGCAGTACTTC. Protein sequence: CASSYGPRGNSYEQYF.

The chain joins TRBV6-5 to TRBJ2-2; no reliable D call. CDR1 is MNHEY and CDR2 is SVGAGI in the germline V gene. CDR3 size: 13 residues. V was pared by 7 bases and J by 2 bases, with 8 bases between. The CDR3 loop reads CASIRFNTGELFF. The CDR3 DNA reads TGTGCCAGCATACGGTTTAACACCGGGGAGCTGTTTTTT.

V and J are TRBV5-1 and TRBJ2-3; D is perhaps TRBD1 or TRBD2 (6 bases each). The CDR3 extends over 15 amino acids. Germline CDR1 reads SGHRS; CDR2 reads YFSETQ. V was cut by 0 bases and J by 3 bases, with 11 bases left in between. CDR3 in DNA: TGCGCCAGCAGCTTGGGTTGGGGGGCAACAGATACGCAGTATTTT. Amino acids: CASSLGWGATDTQYF. Combining the CDR3 with reference TRBV5-1 and TRBJ2-3 gives the whole variable domain KAGVTQTPRYLIKTRGQQVTLSCSPISGHRSVSWYQQTPGQGLQFLFEYFSETQRNKGNFPGRFSGRQFSNSRSEMNVSTLELGDSALYLCASSLGWGATDTQYFGPGTRLTVL.

This chain uses TRBV4-3 with TRBJ1-2, with 7 positions matching TRBD1. CDR3 size: 14 residues. Germline CDR1 and CDR2: LGHNA and YSLEER. Unmatched junction bases numbered 7, after V lost 4 bases and J lost 5 bases. In DNA, the CDR3 is TGCGCCAGCAGCCCTACCGGGACAGTTTATGGCTACACCTTC. Its protein is CASSPTGTVYGYTF.